The 10 T cell receptor beta chains presented below share a single source sample, sequenced in a study of blood T cell repertoires in COVID-19. Sequencing used immunoSEQ multiplex PCR; TCRdb keeps in-frame clones, though not all of them. Of 150,000 to 200,000 clones detected, 80% to 85% appear once; the ten largest clones hold 7.5%. Sequences were obtained from PBMCs or T cells enriched from blood (not recorded which). All receptors come from a man between 35 and 55 years old who had recovered from COVID-19.

The rearrangement links TRBV18 to TRBJ1-2; 10 bases match TRBD1. CDR3 length: 16 amino acids. J gave up 1 base and V 6 bases, and 8 bases lay outside the gene matches. Germline assignment: CDR1 KGHSH and CDR2 LQKENI. CDR3 amino acids: CASSPTGGPYNYGYTF. The CDR3 DNA reads as TGTGCCAGCTCCCCGACAGGGGGCCCCTATAACTATGGCTACACCTTC. Complete variable domain (other parts from reference TRBV18 and TRBJ1-2): NAGVMQNPRHLVRRRGQEARLRCSPMKGHSHVYWYRQLPEEGLKFMVYLQKENIIDESGMPKERFSAEFPKEGPSILRIQQVVRGDSAAYFCASSPTGGPYNYGYTFGSGTRLTVV.

The DNA of the CDR3 is TGTGCCAGCAGTTTATCAGGTTGGAGCCGTGGCAACCGACAAGAGACCCAGTACTTC. Encoded protein: CASSLSGWSRGNRQETQYF. The V call is TRBV27, the J call TRBJ2-5; D gene ambiguous. CDR3 length equals 19 residues. Looked up from germline, CDR1 is MNHEY and CDR2 is SMNVEV (reference sequence). V lost 0 bases and J lost 2, with 22 bases in between.

V is TRBV6-1 and J is TRBJ2-5; 8 bases line up with TRBD2. This CDR3 is built from 16 residues. Germline loops: CDR1 MNHNS, CDR2 SASEGT. J lost 5 bases, V lost 2 bases, and 10 bases had no gene match. The CDR3 coding sequence is TGTGCCAGCAGTGAATCAGCGGCTAGCGGGTACGAGACCCAGTACTTC. This sequence encodes CASSESAASGYETQYF.

This chain joins TRBV30 and TRBJ2-1, with D uncertain. The CDR3 is 17 residues long. Germline values: CDR1 GTSNPN, CDR2 SVGIG (reference sequence). Trimming left V 0 bases short and J 2 bases short, with 17 bases between. The CDR3 sequence is CAWSVFGAPRPYNEQFF. The CDR3 nucleotides are TGTGCCTGGAGTGTATTTGGAGCTCCGAGGCCCTACAATGAGCAGTTCTTC.

The genes are TRBV9 and TRBJ2-5; 9 bases are a match to TRBD1. Losses at the gene ends were 3 bases for V and 1 base for J; bases not matched to a gene: 4. Germline loops: CDR1 SGDLS, CDR2 YYNGEE. The CDR3 is 15 amino acids. CDR3: CASSAGQGTQETQYF. DNA for the CDR3: TGTGCCAGCAGCGCCGGACAGGGGACCCAAGAGACCCAGTACTTC.

The chain uses TRBV10-3 and TRBJ2-5; 15 bases are shared with TRBD2. CDR3 length: 19 residues. After removal of 5 bases from V and 5 bases from J, the junction contained 15 bases not matched to a gene. The V gene's germline CDR1 is ENHRY and CDR2 SYGVKD. The CDR3 spells CAISPRTSGGAIFSETQYF. The CDR3 nucleotides are TGTGCCATCAGTCCCCGGACTAGCGGGGGGGCGATTTTCTCGGAGACCCAGTACTTC.

The chain recombines TRBV4-3 with TRBJ2-3; the match to TRBD2 covers 11 bases. Trimming took 4 bases from V and 9 from J; bases not matched to a gene: 18. The CDR3 is made up of 18 amino acids. CDR1 is LGHNA, CDR2 YSLEER, per germline. The CDR3 reads CASSLLGGPSGGQGTQYF. The CDR3 region has the DNA TGCGCCAGCAGCCTCCTAGGAGGTCCTAGCGGGGGGCAAGGGACGCAGTATTTT.

V usage is TRBV12-5 and J usage is TRBJ1-2; 8 bases line up with TRBD1. CDR1 is LGHNT, CDR2 FRNRAP, per germline. The CDR3 spans 15 residues. Germline trimming cut 7 bases from V and 5 bases from J; bases unmatched to any gene: 12. Written as DNA, the CDR3 is TGTGCTAGTGCCCCTTCACTGACAGGGGATTATGGCTACACCTTC. Translating gives CASAPSLTGDYGYTF.

CDR3 sequence: CASSPRTASVEQYF. DNA of the CDR3: TGTGCCAGCAGCCCCAGGACAGCGAGTGTCGAGCAGTACTTC. This chain uses TRBV7-9 with TRBJ2-7; D is possibly TRBD1 (6 bases). Germline CDR1 is SEHNR and CDR2 is FQNEAQ (reference sequence). V shed 5 bases and J shed 6 bases, with 17 bases lying between them. The CDR3 has 14 amino acids.

This sequence joins TRBV10-3 and TRBJ2-3; TRBD2 aligns across 10 bases. The CDR3 spans 15 residues. Germline V lookup: CDR1 ENHRY, CDR2 SYGVKD. V dropped 6 bases and J dropped 2; count of bases not matched to a gene: 5. The CDR3 reads CAIRAGTSDTDTQYF. CDR3 sequence (DNA): TGTGCCATCAGGGCCGGGACTAGCGACACAGATACGCAGTATTTT.